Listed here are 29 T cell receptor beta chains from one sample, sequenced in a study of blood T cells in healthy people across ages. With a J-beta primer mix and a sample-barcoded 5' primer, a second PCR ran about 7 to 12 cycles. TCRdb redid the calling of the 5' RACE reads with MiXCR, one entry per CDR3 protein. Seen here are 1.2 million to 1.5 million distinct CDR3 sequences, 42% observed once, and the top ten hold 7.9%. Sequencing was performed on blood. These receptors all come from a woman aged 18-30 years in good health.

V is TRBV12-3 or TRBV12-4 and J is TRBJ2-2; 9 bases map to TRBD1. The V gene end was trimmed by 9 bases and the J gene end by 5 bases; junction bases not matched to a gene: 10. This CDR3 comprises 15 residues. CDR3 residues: CASKRTGAGTGELFF. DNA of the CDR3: TGTGCCAGTAAAAGGACAGGGGCGGGGACCGGGGAGCTGTTTTTT.

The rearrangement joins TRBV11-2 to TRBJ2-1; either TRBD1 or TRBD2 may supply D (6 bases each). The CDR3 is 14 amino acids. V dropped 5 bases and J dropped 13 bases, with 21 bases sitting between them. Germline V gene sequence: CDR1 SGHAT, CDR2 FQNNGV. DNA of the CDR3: TGTGCCAGCAGCGCGGCGGGACTCCCAGGGGTCCAGTTCTTC. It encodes CASSAAGLPGVQFF. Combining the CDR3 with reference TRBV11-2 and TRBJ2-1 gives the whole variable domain EAGVAQSPRYKIIEKRQSVAFWCNPISGHATLYWYQQILGQGPKLLIQFQNNGVVDDSQLPKDRFSAERLKGVDSTLKIQPAKLEDSAVYLCASSAAGLPGVQFFGPGTRLTVL.

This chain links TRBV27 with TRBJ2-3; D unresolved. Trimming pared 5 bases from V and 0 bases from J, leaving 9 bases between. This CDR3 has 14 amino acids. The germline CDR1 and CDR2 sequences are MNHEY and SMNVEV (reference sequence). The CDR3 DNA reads TGTGCCAGCAGTATTCGGATTAGCACAGATACGCAGTATTTT. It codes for CASSIRISTDTQYF.

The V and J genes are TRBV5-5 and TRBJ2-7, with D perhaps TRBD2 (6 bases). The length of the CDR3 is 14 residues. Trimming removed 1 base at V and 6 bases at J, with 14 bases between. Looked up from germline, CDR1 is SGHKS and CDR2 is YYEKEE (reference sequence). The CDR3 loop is CASSLWGSGVEQYF. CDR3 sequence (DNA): TGTGCCAGCAGCTTGTGGGGATCGGGGGTCGAGCAGTACTTC.

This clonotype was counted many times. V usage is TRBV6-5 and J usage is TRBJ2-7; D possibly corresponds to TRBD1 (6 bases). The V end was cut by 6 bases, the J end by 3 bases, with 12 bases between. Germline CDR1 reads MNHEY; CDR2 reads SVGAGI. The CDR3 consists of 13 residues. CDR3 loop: CASSLDRNYEQYF. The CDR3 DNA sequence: TGTGCCAGCAGCCTGGACAGAAACTACGAGCAGTACTTC.

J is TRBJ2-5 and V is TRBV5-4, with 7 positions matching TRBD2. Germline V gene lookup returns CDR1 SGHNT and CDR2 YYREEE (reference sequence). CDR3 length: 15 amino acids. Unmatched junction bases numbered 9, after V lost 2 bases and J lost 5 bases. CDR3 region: CASSFRGRFSETQYF. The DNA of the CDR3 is TGTGCCAGCAGCTTCCGCGGGAGATTCAGTGAGACCCAGTACTTC.

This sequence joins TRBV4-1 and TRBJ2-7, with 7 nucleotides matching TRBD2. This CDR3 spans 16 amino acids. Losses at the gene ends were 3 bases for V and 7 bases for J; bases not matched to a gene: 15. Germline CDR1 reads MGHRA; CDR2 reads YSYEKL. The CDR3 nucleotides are TGCGCCAGCAGCCAGATCGCCCTAGCGGAGTACAATGAGCAGTACTTC. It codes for CASSQIALAEYNEQYF.

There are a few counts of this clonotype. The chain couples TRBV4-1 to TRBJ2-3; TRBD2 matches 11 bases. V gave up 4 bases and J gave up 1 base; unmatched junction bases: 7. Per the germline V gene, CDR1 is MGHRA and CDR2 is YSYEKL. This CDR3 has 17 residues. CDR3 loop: CASSPLAGGVGTDTQYF. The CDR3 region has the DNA TGCGCCAGCAGCCCTTTAGCGGGAGGGGTGGGCACAGATACGCAGTATTTT.

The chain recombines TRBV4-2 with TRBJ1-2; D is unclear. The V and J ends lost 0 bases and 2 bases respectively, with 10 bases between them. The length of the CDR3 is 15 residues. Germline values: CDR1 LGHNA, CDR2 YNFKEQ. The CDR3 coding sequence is TGTGCCAGCAGCCAAGATAGAGGCCTCAACTATGGCTACACCTTC. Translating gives CASSQDRGLNYGYTF.

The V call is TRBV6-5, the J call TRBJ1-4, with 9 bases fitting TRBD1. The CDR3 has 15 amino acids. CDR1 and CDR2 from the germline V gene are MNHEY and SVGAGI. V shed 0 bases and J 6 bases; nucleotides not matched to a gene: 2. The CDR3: CASSYSDRGYEKLFF. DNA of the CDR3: TGTGCCAGCAGTTACTCTGACAGGGGGTATGAAAAACTGTTTTTT.

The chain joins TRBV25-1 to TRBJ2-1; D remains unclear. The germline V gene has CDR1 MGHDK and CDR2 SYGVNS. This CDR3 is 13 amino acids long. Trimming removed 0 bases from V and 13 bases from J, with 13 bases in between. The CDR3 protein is CASSEYNLETQFF. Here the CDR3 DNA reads TGTGCCAGCAGTGAATATAACTTGGAGACCCAGTTCTTC.

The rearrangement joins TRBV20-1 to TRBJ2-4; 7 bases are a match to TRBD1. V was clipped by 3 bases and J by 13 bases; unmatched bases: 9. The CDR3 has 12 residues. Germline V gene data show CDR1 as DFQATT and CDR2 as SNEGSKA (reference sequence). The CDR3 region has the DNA TGCAGTGCTAGTGAGGGGGCGCCTGAGCAGTACTTC. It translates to CSASEGAPEQYF.

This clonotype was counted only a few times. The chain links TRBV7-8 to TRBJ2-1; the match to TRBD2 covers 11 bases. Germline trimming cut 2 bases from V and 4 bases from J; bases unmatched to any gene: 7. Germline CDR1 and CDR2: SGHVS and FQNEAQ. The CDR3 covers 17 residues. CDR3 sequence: CASSLKPGLAVYNEQFF. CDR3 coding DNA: TGTGCCAGCAGCTTAAAACCGGGACTAGCGGTTTACAATGAGCAGTTCTTC.

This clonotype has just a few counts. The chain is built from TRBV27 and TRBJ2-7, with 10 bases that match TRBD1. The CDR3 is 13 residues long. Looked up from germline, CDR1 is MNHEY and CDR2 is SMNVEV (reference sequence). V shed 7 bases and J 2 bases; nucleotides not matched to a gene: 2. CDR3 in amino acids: CASMGQGTYEQYF. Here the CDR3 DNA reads TGTGCCAGCATGGGACAGGGGACCTACGAGCAGTACTTC.

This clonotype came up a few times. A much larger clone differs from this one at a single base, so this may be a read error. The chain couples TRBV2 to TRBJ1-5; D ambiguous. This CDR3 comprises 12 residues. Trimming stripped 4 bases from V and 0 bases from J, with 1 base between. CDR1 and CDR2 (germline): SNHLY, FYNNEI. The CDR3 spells CASSVSNQPQHF. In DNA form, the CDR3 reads TGTGCCAGCAGTGTTAGCAATCAGCCCCAGCATTTT.

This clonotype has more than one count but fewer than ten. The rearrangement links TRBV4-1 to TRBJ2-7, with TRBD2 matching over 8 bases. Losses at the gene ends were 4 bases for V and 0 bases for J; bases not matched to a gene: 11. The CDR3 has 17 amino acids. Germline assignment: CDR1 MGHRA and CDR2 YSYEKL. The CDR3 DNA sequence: TGCGCCAGCAGCCTCTTTTTCCCGGGACTAGGCTCCTACGAGCAGTACTTC. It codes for CASSLFFPGLGSYEQYF.

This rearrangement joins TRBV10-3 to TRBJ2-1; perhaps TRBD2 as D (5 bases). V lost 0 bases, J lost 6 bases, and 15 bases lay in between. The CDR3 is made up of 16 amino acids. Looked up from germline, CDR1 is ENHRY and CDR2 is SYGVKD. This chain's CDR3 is CAISESVAPPSNEQFF. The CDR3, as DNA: TGTGCCATCAGTGAGTCGGTAGCGCCGCCTTCCAATGAGCAGTTCTTC.

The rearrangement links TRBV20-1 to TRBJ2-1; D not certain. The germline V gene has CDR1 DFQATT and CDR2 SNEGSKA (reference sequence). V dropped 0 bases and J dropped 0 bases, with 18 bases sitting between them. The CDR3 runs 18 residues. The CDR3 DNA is TGCAGTGCTAGAGATCTTGGACCGGAGAAAAGCTCCTACAATGAGCAGTTCTTC. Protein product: CSARDLGPEKSSYNEQFF.

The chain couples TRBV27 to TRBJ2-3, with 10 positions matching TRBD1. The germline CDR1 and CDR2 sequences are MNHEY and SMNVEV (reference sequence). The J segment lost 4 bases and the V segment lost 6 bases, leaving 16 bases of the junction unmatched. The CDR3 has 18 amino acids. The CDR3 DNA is TGTGCCAGCAGATGGGACAGGGGATCGTTTGATTTTTCAGATACGCAGTATTTT. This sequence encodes CASRWDRGSFDFSDTQYF.

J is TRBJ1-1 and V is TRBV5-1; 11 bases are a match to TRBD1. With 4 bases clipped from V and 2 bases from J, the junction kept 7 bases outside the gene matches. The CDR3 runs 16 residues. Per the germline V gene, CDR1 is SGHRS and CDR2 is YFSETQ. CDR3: CASSPGQGAVNTEAFF. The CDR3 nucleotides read TGCGCCAGCAGCCCCGGACAGGGGGCAGTAAACACTGAAGCTTTCTTT.

The CDR3 DNA follows: TGCGCCAGCAGCGTCGGGAGGGCAGGGATCGACACCGGGGAGCTGTTTTTT. Residues: CASSVGRAGIDTGELFF. The V and J genes are TRBV4-1 and TRBJ2-2; 8 bases align to TRBD2. The trim removed 5 bases at V and 3 bases at J, leaving 11 bases unmatched. Germline-derived CDR1 and CDR2 are MGHRA and YSYEKL. The CDR3 consists of 17 residues.

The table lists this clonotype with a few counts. As DNA, the CDR3 is TGTGCCAGCCGAGCTGGTAATGAGCAGTACTTC. Translated: CASRAGNEQYF. The rearrangement uses TRBV6-1 and TRBJ2-5, with D uncertain. The germline gives CDR1 MNHNS, CDR2 SASEGT. The CDR3 consists of 11 residues. V lost 8 bases and J 11 bases, leaving 15 bases between the germline ends.

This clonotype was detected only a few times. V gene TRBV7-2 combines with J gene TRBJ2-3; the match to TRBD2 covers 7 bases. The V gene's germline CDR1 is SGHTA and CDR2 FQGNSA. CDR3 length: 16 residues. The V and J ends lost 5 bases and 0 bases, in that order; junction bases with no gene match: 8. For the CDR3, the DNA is TGTGCCAGCAGCCGTTCTAGCGGAATGAGCACAGATACGCAGTATTTT. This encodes CASSRSSGMSTDTQYF.

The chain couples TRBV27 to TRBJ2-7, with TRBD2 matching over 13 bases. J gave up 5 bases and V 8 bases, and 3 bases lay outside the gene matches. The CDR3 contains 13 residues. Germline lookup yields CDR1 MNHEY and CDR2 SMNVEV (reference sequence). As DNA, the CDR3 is TGTGCCAGCTGGACTAGCGGGAGCCACGAGCAGTACTTC. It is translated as CASWTSGSHEQYF.

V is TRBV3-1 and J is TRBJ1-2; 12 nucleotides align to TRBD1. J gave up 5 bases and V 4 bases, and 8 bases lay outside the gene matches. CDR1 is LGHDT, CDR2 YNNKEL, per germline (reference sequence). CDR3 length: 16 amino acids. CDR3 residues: CASSPRDRGLAYGYTF. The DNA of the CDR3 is TGTGCCAGCAGCCCCCGGGACAGGGGGCTAGCGTATGGCTACACCTTC.

For the CDR3, the DNA is TGTGCCAGCAGCTTTTATTATCCGGGACTAGCGCCCAATGAGCAGTTCTTC. Translating it yields CASSFYYPGLAPNEQFF. The chain combines TRBV7-8 with TRBJ2-1, with 10 bases identical to TRBD2. The CDR3 is made up of 17 amino acids. V lost 3 bases, J lost 6 bases, and 11 bases stayed unmatched. The germline gives CDR1 SGHVS, CDR2 FQNEAQ.

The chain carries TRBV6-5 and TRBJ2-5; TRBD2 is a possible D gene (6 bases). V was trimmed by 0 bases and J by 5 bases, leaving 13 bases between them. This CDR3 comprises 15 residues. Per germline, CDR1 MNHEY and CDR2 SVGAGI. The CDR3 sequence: CASSYSGGSKETQYF. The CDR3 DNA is TGTGCCAGCAGTTACTCGGGGGGTAGTAAGGAGACCCAGTACTTC.

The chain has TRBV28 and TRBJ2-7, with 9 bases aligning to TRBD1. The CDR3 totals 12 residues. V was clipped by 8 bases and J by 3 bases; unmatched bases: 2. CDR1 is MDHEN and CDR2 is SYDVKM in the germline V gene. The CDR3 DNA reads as TGTGCCAGCGACAGGGGGGGCTACGAGCAGTACTTC. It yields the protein CASDRGGYEQYF.

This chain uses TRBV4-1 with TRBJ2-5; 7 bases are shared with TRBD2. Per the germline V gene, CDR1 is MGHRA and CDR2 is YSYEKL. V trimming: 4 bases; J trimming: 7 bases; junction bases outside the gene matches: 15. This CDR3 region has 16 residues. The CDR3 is CASSPLSTLAKVTQYF. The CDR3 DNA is TGCGCCAGCAGCCCTCTTAGCACACTAGCGAAAGTGACCCAGTACTTC.